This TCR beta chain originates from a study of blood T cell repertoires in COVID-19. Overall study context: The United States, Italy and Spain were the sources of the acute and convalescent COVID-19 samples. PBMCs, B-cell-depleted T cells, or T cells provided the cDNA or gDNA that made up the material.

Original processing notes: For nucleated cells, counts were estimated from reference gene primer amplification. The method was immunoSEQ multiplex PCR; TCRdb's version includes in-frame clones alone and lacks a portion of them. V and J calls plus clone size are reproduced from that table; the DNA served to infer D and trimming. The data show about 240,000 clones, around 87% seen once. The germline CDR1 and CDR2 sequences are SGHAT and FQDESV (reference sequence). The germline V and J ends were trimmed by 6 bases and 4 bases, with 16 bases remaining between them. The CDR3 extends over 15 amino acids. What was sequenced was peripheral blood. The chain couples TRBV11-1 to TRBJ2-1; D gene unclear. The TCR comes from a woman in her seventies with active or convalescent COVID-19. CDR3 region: CASSPRRPNYNEQFF. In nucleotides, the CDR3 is TGTGCCAGCAGTCCCCGGCGGCCTAATTACAATGAGCAGTTCTTC.